This entry lists 22 T cell receptor beta chains sequenced from one sample in a study of vaccination effects on CD4 cells after COVID-19. Produced via immunoSEQ multiplex PCR; TCRdb's table is partial and in-frame only. Among roughly 31,000 clones, approximately 70% were seen once, and the ten largest hold around 3.8%. Following culture for roughly 10 days, CD4+ T cells were isolated. These receptors lack a known antigen. Sequenced material: CD4+ T cells from PBMCs cultured without peptide, taken before COVID-19 vaccination. The receptors here all came from a human donor who received a COVID-19 vaccine.

The rearrangement links TRBV5-1 to TRBJ2-3; TRBD1 might be the D (5 bases). This CDR3 region has 15 residues. The germline gives CDR1 SGHRS, CDR2 YFSETQ. Trimming stripped 4 bases from V and 2 bases from J, with 14 bases between. The DNA for the CDR3 is TGCGCCAGCAGCCTCTCGGACACTATCACAGATACGCAGTATTTT. As protein: CASSLSDTITDTQYF.

Sample share makes this clone medium-sized. The chain is built from TRBV27 and TRBJ2-7; 10 positions match TRBD1. Germline assignment: CDR1 MNHEY and CDR2 SMNVEV (reference sequence). The length of the CDR3 is 17 residues. V shed 6 bases, J shed 3 bases, and the junction held 14 bases outside the gene matches. The CDR3 loop reads CASSQKGTGVRDYEQYF. The CDR3, as DNA: TGTGCCAGCAGCCAAAAGGGGACAGGGGTTCGGGACTACGAGCAGTACTTC.

The CDR3 is CASSWSRSGANVLTF. In nucleotides, the CDR3 is TGTGCCAGCAGCTGGTCACGCTCTGGGGCCAACGTCCTGACTTTC. This rearrangement joins TRBV6-5 to TRBJ2-6; D remains ambiguous. V was shortened by 6 bases and J by 0 bases, with 9 bases between the two germline ends. Germline assignment: CDR1 MNHEY and CDR2 SVGAGI. The CDR3 sequence is 15 residues long.

The J gene is TRBJ2-5, the V gene TRBV3-1 (or the pseudogene TRBV3-2), with 10 nucleotides matching TRBD2. The CDR3 runs 15 residues. V shed 1 base, J shed 6 bases, and the junction held 5 bases outside the gene matches. Germline V CDR1 and CDR2: LGHDT, YNNKEL (reference sequence). Written as DNA, the CDR3 is TGTGCCAGCAGCCAAGTACTAGCGGGGCTTAAGACCCAGTACTTC. Amino acid sequence: CASSQVLAGLKTQYF.

The J gene is TRBJ1-6, the V gene TRBV19, with 10 bases matching TRBD1. This CDR3 comprises 15 residues. Germline V lookup: CDR1 LNHDA, CDR2 SQIVND (reference sequence). V trimming: 4 bases; J trimming: 6 bases; junction bases outside the gene matches: 3. This chain's CDR3 is CASSTGDRGNSPLHF. As DNA, the CDR3 is TGTGCCAGTAGTACTGGGGACAGGGGTAATTCACCCCTCCACTTT. The full variable domain, in which reference TRBV19 and TRBJ1-6 provide the parts outside the CDR3, is DGGITQSPKYLFRKEGQNVTLSCEQNLNHDAMYWYRQDPGQGLRLIYYSQIVNDFQKGDIAEGYSVSREKKESFPLTVTSAQKNPTAFYLCASSTGDRGNSPLHFGNGTRLTVT.

This clone was recorded a few times. The chain carries TRBV2 and TRBJ2-2; 9 bases map to TRBD2. The V and J ends lost 4 bases and 4 bases, in that order; junction bases with no gene match: 4. This CDR3 comprises 15 residues. Germline loops: CDR1 SNHLY, CDR2 FYNNEI. As DNA, the CDR3 is TGTGCCAGCAGTGCGAAGCGGGGGGCCACCGGGGAGCTGTTTTTT. Residues: CASSAKRGATGELFF.

This rearrangement joins TRBV5-4 to TRBJ1-2, with a weak D call TRBD1 (6 bases). The germline gives CDR1 SGHNT, CDR2 YYREEE (reference sequence). The CDR3 is 11 amino acids. V gave up 4 bases and J gave up 5 bases, with 6 bases separating them. The CDR3 is CASSQGYGYTF. CDR3 bases: TGTGCCAGCAGCCAGGGGTATGGCTACACCTTC.

This rearrangement joins TRBV5-1 to TRBJ1-1; D is undetermined. Germline values: CDR1 SGHRS, CDR2 YFSETQ. Trimming stripped 9 bases from V and 5 bases from J, with 14 bases between. This CDR3 has 12 residues. In DNA form, the CDR3 reads TGCGCCACCACCAAAAGGGTTACTGAAGCTTTCTTT. Translation gives CATTKRVTEAFF. Based on the CDR3 plus reference TRBV5-1 and TRBJ1-1, the full variable domain is KAGVTQTPRYLIKTRGQQVTLSCSPISGHRSVSWYQQTPGQGLQFLFEYFSETQRNKGNFPGRFSGRQFSNSRSEMNVSTLELGDSALYLCATTKRVTEAFFGQGTRLTVV.

This clone was observed a handful of times. The chain is built from TRBV6-5 and TRBJ2-7; 9 nucleotides match TRBD1. This CDR3 is built from 13 residues. The germline V gene has CDR1 MNHEY and CDR2 SVGAGI. V dropped 6 bases and J dropped 4; count of bases not matched to a gene: 4. The CDR3 nucleotides are TGTGCCAGCAGATATGGACAGGGGTACGAGCAGTACTTC. It translates to CASRYGQGYEQYF.

The chain links TRBV25-1 to TRBJ1-2; D not certain. This CDR3 spans 17 amino acids. V was shortened by 1 base and J by 6 bases, with 21 bases between the two germline ends. The germline V gene has CDR1 MGHDK and CDR2 SYGVNS. CDR3 bases: TGTGCCAGCAGTGAATGGGCAGCGACGATGAGGGCAAATGGCTACACCTTC. Its protein is CASSEWAATMRANGYTF.

The chain combines TRBV7-2 with TRBJ1-2; unclear D gene. Germline V gene lookup returns CDR1 SGHTA and CDR2 FQGNSA. Trimming removed 1 base at V and 4 bases at J, with 7 bases between. The length of the CDR3 is 13 residues. CDR3 nucleotide sequence: TGTGCCAGCAGCTTAGAACCGTCCTATGGCTACACCTTC. This encodes CASSLEPSYGYTF. Complete variable domain (other parts from reference TRBV7-2 and TRBJ1-2): GAGVSQSPSNKVTEKGKDVELRCDPISGHTALYWYRQSLGQGLEFLIYFQGNSAPDKSGLPSDRFSAERTGGSVSTLTIQRTQQEDSAVYLCASSLEPSYGYTFGSGTRLTVV.

The chain combines TRBV19 with TRBJ1-1; D unresolved. The CDR3 has 14 residues. Trimming took 2 bases from V and 1 from J, leaving 8 bases between them. CDR1 is LNHDA and CDR2 is SQIVND in the germline V gene (reference sequence). DNA of the CDR3: TGTGCCAGTAGTATAAGTTTTCCGAACACTGAAGCTTTCTTT. Protein product: CASSISFPNTEAFF.

This clone was counted a few times. The CDR3 protein is CASSQVSVGSLVYEQFF. CDR3 sequence (DNA): TGCGCCAGCAGCCAAGTCTCCGTGGGGTCCTTGGTCTATGAGCAGTTCTTC. This chain links TRBV4-1 with TRBJ2-1; D gene unclear. Looked up from germline, CDR1 is MGHRA and CDR2 is YSYEKL. The CDR3 has 17 residues. V was cut by 1 base and J by 8 bases, with 21 bases left in between.

The chain recombines TRBV7-8 with TRBJ2-5; 9 bases are a match to TRBD2. Germline CDR1 is SGHVS and CDR2 is FQNEAQ. V shed 5 bases and J 5 bases; nucleotides not matched to a gene: 18. The CDR3 covers 18 residues. As DNA, the CDR3 is TGTGCCAGCAGCACCGTCGGGGCGGGGGGGCTTACGGGCGAGACCCAGTACTTC. Residues: CASSTVGAGGLTGETQYF.

This clone occurred once. The J gene is TRBJ2-7, the V gene TRBV7-7; D might be TRBD1 (5 bases). CDR3 length: 14 amino acids. Germline V gene data show CDR1 as SSHAT and CDR2 as FNYEAQ (reference sequence). V was shortened by 0 bases and J by 0 bases, with 6 bases between the two germline ends. The CDR3 sequence: CASSLADNSYEQYF. The CDR3 DNA follows: TGTGCCAGCAGCTTAGCGGACAACTCCTACGAGCAGTACTTC.

V and J are TRBV5-1 and TRBJ2-7; TRBD2 aligns across 11 bases. Unmatched junction bases numbered 4, after V lost 5 bases and J lost 3 bases. Germline assignment: CDR1 SGHRS and CDR2 YFSETQ. The CDR3 totals 14 residues. As DNA, the CDR3 is TGCGCCAGCAGAGACGGGACTAGCGGCTACGAGCAGTACTTC. This sequence encodes CASRDGTSGYEQYF.

CDR3 nucleotides: TGTGCCAGCAGCCAAGATGGACAGGCTAGCGGCACAGATACGCAGTATTTT. Its translation is CASSQDGQASGTDTQYF. The rearrangement links TRBV3-1 (or the pseudogene TRBV3-2) to TRBJ2-3; D is perhaps TRBD1 (7 bases). CDR1 and CDR2 (germline): LGHDT, YNNKEL (reference sequence). The CDR3 spans 17 residues. Trimming removed 0 bases from V and 1 base from J, with 14 bases in between.

The chain has TRBV19 and TRBJ1-5; 8 bases line up with TRBD1. The CDR3 runs 16 residues. J gave up 0 bases and V 7 bases, and 8 bases lay outside the gene matches. Germline V gene sequence: CDR1 LNHDA, CDR2 SQIVND (reference sequence). In nucleotides, the CDR3 is TGTGCCAGTACCAAACAGGGGGGAAGTAGCAATCAGCCCCAGCATTTT. It is translated as CASTKQGGSSNQPQHF.

This clone turned up a few times. The chain employs TRBV6-4 and TRBJ1-1; D uncertain. The V end lost 5 bases, the J end lost 4 bases, and 14 bases lay between the germline ends. The length of the CDR3 is 14 residues. CDR1 is MRHNA, CDR2 SNTAGT, per germline. DNA for the CDR3: TGTGCCAGCAGTTCTGCCCCAGGTACCACTGAAGCTTTCTTT. Encoded protein: CASSSAPGTTEAFF.

The chain is built from TRBV24-1 and TRBJ1-4; a possible D gene is TRBD1 (5 bases). V shed 5 bases and J shed 10 bases, with 10 bases lying between them. The CDR3 loop spans 12 amino acids. Germline V gene lookup returns CDR1 KGHDR and CDR2 SFDVKD. The CDR3 reads CATSVSGGKLFF. The CDR3 DNA reads as TGTGCCACCAGTGTCTCCGGGGGAAAACTGTTTTTT.

The chain joins TRBV14 to TRBJ1-5; a possible D gene is TRBD1 (6 bases). The CDR3 contains 13 residues. From germline, CDR1 is SGHDN and CDR2 FVKESK. Trimming took off 5 bases at V and 5 bases at J, with 10 bases between the two ends. This CDR3 is CASSRGDYQPQHF. In DNA, the CDR3 is TGTGCCAGCAGCAGGGGGGACTATCAGCCCCAGCATTTT.

The chain has TRBV19 and TRBJ1-6; no firm D call. Germline CDR1 reads LNHDA; CDR2 reads SQIVND (reference sequence). Trimming took off 5 bases at V and 9 bases at J, with 14 bases between the two ends. The CDR3 runs 14 residues. The CDR3 nucleotides read TGTGCCAGTAGTTTCACGGGAACGAGTTCACCCCTCCACTTT. It yields the protein CASSFTGTSSPLHF.